This is a list of T cell receptor beta chains from one sample in a study of precursors of human CD4 cytotoxic T cells. From the reads, TCRdb called clonotypes with MiXCR, one entry per CDR3 protein. Here the sample spans just over 600 distinct CDR3 sequences, under 25% being singletons. The sample taken for sequencing was memory CD4+ T cells from blood (PBMCs). The receptor set was obtained from a human donor in good health. Each CDR3 is given with its conserved first and last residue. The D gene is left open where the match is weak. Expanded clones are given a class, and other clones once, few, many or no size at all.

size,V,J,D,CDR3,DNA
few,TRBV6-2/TRBV6-3,TRBJ2-5,NA,CASSSAETQYF,TGTGCCAGCAGTTCCGCCGAGACCCAGTACTTC
NA,TRBV6-5,TRBJ2-5,TRBD2,CASSYGAMGTSGVTQYF,TGTGCCAGCAGTTACGGGGCGATGGGCACTAGCGGTGTGACCCAGTACTTC
large,TRBV5-1,TRBJ2-3,NA,CASSLQGREDTQYF,TGCGCCAGCAGCTTGCAAGGTCGCGAAGATACGCAGTATTTT
NA,TRBV5-5,TRBJ1-1,NA,CASKGVTEAFF,TGTGCCAGCAAAGGGGTAACTGAAGCTTTCTTT
NA,TRBV4-1,TRBJ2-7,TRBD2,CASSLFTNLGLAGGREQYF,TGCGCCAGCAGCCTCTTTACCAACCTGGGACTAGCGGGAGGGCGAGAGCAGTACTTC
few,TRBV28,TRBJ2-2,TRBD2,CASSDFLGASGRGTGELFF,TGTGCCAGCAGTGATTTTTTAGGGGCTAGCGGGAGAGGCACCGGGGAGCTGTTTTTT
NA,TRBV12-3/TRBV12-4,TRBJ2-7,NA,CASTSFGRREEQYF,TGTGCCAGCACCTCATTTGGCCGAAGGGAAGAGCAGTACTTC
few,TRBV12-3/TRBV12-4,TRBJ2-1,NA,CASSFTRSHEQFF,TGTGCCAGCAGTTTTACTAGGTCACATGAGCAGTTCTTC
few,TRBV2,TRBJ2-3,NA,CASRAYTDTQYF,TGTGCCAGCAGAGCATACACAGATACGCAGTATTTT
NA,TRBV30,TRBJ1-3,TRBD1,CAWTGQGLKNGNTIYF,TGTGCCTGGACTGGACAGGGGCTTAAGAATGGAAACACCATATATTTT
few,TRBV7-8,TRBJ1-2,NA,CASSLGRENYGYTF,TGTGCCAGCAGCTTGGGCAGAGAGAACTATGGCTACACCTTC
NA,TRBV1,TRBJ2-7,NA,CTSSQDEREAQYF,TGCACCAGCAGCCAAGACGAGCGGGAGGCCCAGTACTTC
NA,TRBV12-3/TRBV12-4,TRBJ2-1,NA,CASSLVTDGEQFF,TGTGCCAGCAGTTTAGTCACCGACGGTGAGCAGTTCTTC
NA,TRBV3-1,TRBJ2-6,NA,CASSQGTNVLTF,TGTGCCAGCAGCCAAGGCACCAACGTCCTGACTTTC
NA,TRBV30,TRBJ1-1,NA,CAWRSIFKAFF,TGTGCCTGGAGGTCCATCTTTAAAGCTTTCTTT
few,TRBV14,TRBJ1-2,NA,CASSPSSYGYTF,TGTGCCAGCAGCCCCTCAAGCTATGGCTACACCTTC
few,TRBV4-1,TRBJ2-1,TRBD2,CASSQFPLAGGKNEQFF,TGCGCCAGCAGCCAATTTCCCCTAGCGGGAGGGAAGAATGAGCAGTTCTTC
few,TRBV7-3,TRBJ2-1,NA,CASSLKRASALDNDEQFF,TGTGCCAGCAGCTTAAAGCGCGCTAGCGCGCTCGATAACGATGAGCAGTTCTTC
large,TRBV11-1,TRBJ2-7,NA,CASSSYWGEQYF,TGTGCCAGCAGCTCTTATTGGGGCGAGCAGTACTTC
few,TRBV11-2,TRBJ2-5,TRBD1,CASRQTEQGARGTQYF,TGTGCCAGCAGACAGACAGAACAGGGGGCCAGGGGGACCCAGTACTTC
few,TRBV12-3/TRBV12-4,TRBJ2-5,NA,CASSFLQVGETQYF,TGTGCCAGCAGTTTCCTACAGGTCGGGGAGACCCAGTACTTC
NA,TRBV12-3/TRBV12-4,TRBJ2-5,TRBD2,CASSPGLAGVHQETQYF,TGTGCCAGCAGCCCCGGACTAGCGGGAGTACACCAAGAGACCCAGTACTTC
NA,TRBV6-8,TRBJ2-5,TRBD1,CASSWGQGGETQYF,TGTGCCAGCAGTTGGGGACAGGGAGGAGAGACCCAGTACTTC
large,TRBV7-7,TRBJ2-7,TRBD1,CASSLGGQGDEQYF,TGTGCTAGCAGCTTAGGCGGACAGGGTGACGAGCAGTACTTC
few,TRBV7-8,TRBJ2-7,TRBD2,CASSLGGSGSPTYEQYF,TGTGCCAGCAGCTTAGGGGGTAGCGGGAGTCCCACCTACGAGCAGTACTTC
NA,TRBV10-3,TRBJ2-5,NA,CAISGRSGGGGETQYF,TGTGCCATCAGTGGAAGGAGCGGCGGAGGCGGGGAGACCCAGTACTTC
large,TRBV5-1,TRBJ1-1,NA,CASSFQVNTEAFF,TGCGCCAGCAGCTTCCAGGTAAACACTGAAGCTTTCTTT
large,TRBV20-1,TRBJ1-2,NA,CSGIYGYTF,TGCAGTGGTATATATGGCTACACCTTC
NA,TRBV20-1,TRBJ1-3,NA,CSARAPSGWYGNTIYF,TGCAGTGCTAGGGCCCCCTCGGGCTGGTATGGAAACACCATATATTTT
NA,TRBV29-1,TRBJ2-7,NA,CSVAVPPGEQYF,TGCAGCGTTGCGGTCCCACCAGGGGAGCAGTACTTC
once,TRBV20-1,TRBJ2-6,NA,CSARSGSGANVLTF,TGCAGTGCTAGGTCCGGGTCTGGGGCCAACGTCCTGACTTTC
NA,TRBV24-1,TRBJ1-4,NA,CATSEGDEKLFF,TGTGCCACCAGTGAGGGAGATGAAAAACTGTTTTTT
NA,TRBV7-3,TRBJ2-3,TRBD1,CASSLTGTEGDTQYF,TGTGCCAGCAGCTTGACCGGGACAGAGGGAGATACGCAGTATTTT
few,TRBV25-1,TRBJ2-3,TRBD2,CASRATGTSGRARVSDTQYF,TGTGCCAGCAGGGCGACCGGGACTAGCGGGAGGGCCAGGGTCTCCGATACGCAGTATTTT
few,TRBV5-6,TRBJ1-5,TRBD1,CASSATRGPSNQPQHF,TGTGCCAGCAGCGCGACCAGGGGGCCGAGCAATCAGCCCCAGCATTTT
large,TRBV28,TRBJ2-3,NA,CASSLQLDTQYF,TGTGCCAGCAGTCTCCAGCTAGATACGCAGTATTTT
NA,TRBV30,TRBJ2-7,NA,CAWSKSYEQYF,TGTGCCTGGTCCAAGTCCTACGAGCAGTACTTC
NA,TRBV20-1,TRBJ2-7,NA,CSASARDFSYEQYF,TGCAGTGCTAGTGCCCGGGACTTCTCCTACGAGCAGTACTTC
NA,TRBV5-1,TRBJ2-5,TRBD1,CASSLGDRAGETQYF,TGCGCCAGCAGCTTGGGCGACAGGGCAGGAGAGACCCAGTACTTC
NA,TRBV7-9,TRBJ1-1,NA,CASSFPPRQAYTEAFF,TGTGCCAGCAGCTTCCCCCCCAGACAGGCGTACACTGAAGCTTTCTTT
few,TRBV3-1,TRBJ2-1,TRBD2,CASSQGLAGNEQFF,TGTGCCAGCAGCCAAGGACTAGCGGGGAATGAGCAGTTCTTC